Included here is one T cell receptor (beta chain) sequence, with context. Between the trimmed V and J ends, which lost 7 bases and 1 base, there was a span of 7 bases. Germline assignment: CDR1 SNHLY and CDR2 FYNNEI. The CDR3 covers 12 residues. These data belong to a study of immune evolution from preneoplasia to lung adenocarcinoma. This table comes from immunoSEQ multiplex PCR, and its TCRdb copy is limited to in-frame clones, with some not included. The sample records around 10,000 clones, 70% to 80% being singletons. This TCR was recovered from a donor older than 65 with lung adenocarcinoma. The material sequenced was FFPE minimally invasive lung adenocarcinoma tissue. The J gene is TRBJ2-5, the V gene TRBV2; unclear D gene. DNA of the CDR3: TGTGCCAGCACCCGCATCCAAGAGACCCAGTACTTC. Encoded protein: CASTRIQETQYF.